Each of the 9 T cell receptor beta chains below was sequenced from the same sample in a study of T-cell memory formation after mild COVID-19. TCRdb used MiXCR to reprocess the 5' RACE reads, holding one entry per CDR3 protein. Here the sample spans under 250,000 distinct CDR3 sequences, around 25% being singletons. Specimen: PBMCs or a T cell subset sorted from them (not recorded which). Source of these receptors: an adult woman who had mild COVID-19 (a few samples of this study predate the infection). Cell type and time point are not known.

The table lists this clonotype with a few counts. The rearrangement joins TRBV3-1 to TRBJ2-2; D may be TRBD2 (6 bases). Germline loops: CDR1 LGHDT, CDR2 YNNKEL (reference sequence). The CDR3 has 14 amino acids. The V end lost 4 bases, the J end lost 4 bases, and 10 bases lay between the germline ends. In nucleotides, the CDR3 is TGTGCCAGCAGCCGGGGACTGACCACCGGGGAGCTGTTTTTT. It is translated as CASSRGLTTGELFF. Looking up the rest from reference TRBV3-1 and TRBJ2-2 gives the full variable domain: DTAVSQTPKYLVTQMGNDKSIKCEQNLGHDTMYWYKQDSKKFLKIMFSYNNKELIINETVPNRFSPKSPDKAHLNLHINSLELGDSAVYFCASSRGLTTGELFFGEGSRLTVL.

The rearrangement links TRBV5-1 to TRBJ1-1; 8 bases line up with TRBD1. CDR3 size: 15 residues. V dropped 4 bases and J dropped 5; count of bases not matched to a gene: 10. Germline-derived CDR1 and CDR2 are SGHRS and YFSETQ. The CDR3: CASSGRTGLRTEAFF. The DNA of the CDR3 is TGCGCCAGCAGCGGGAGGACAGGGCTGAGGACTGAAGCTTTCTTT.

This clonotype was counted between two and nine times. This chain connects TRBV4-2 to TRBJ2-1; the match to TRBD2 covers 8 bases. The J segment lost 9 bases and the V segment lost 3 bases, leaving 7 bases of the junction unmatched. Germline values: CDR1 LGHNA, CDR2 YNFKEQ. The CDR3 totals 14 residues. Written as DNA, the CDR3 is TGTGCCAGCAGCCAGGATACTAGCGGACCTGAGCAGTTCTTC. It encodes CASSQDTSGPEQFF.

The chain joins TRBV3-1 to TRBJ2-3; 9 bases line up with TRBD1. V lost 5 bases to trimming and J lost 1 base; unmatched junction nucleotides: 4. Germline V lookup: CDR1 LGHDT, CDR2 YNNKEL (reference sequence). This CDR3 spans 15 amino acids. DNA for the CDR3: TGTGCCAGCAGCGGGACAGGGACCCGCACAGATACGCAGTATTTT. Translation: CASSGTGTRTDTQYF.

This clonotype was seen just once. The chain uses TRBV4-2 and TRBJ1-2; D might be TRBD1 (6 bases). Between the trimmed V and J ends, which lost 2 bases and 8 bases, there was a span of 18 bases. CDR1 is LGHNA and CDR2 is YNFKEQ in the germline V gene. This CDR3 has 15 residues. The CDR3 spells CASSQKAATGYGYTF. The CDR3 DNA reads TGTGCCAGCAGCCAAAAGGCCGCCACAGGGTACGGCTACACCTTC.

This clonotype turned up a few times. CDR3 coding DNA: TGTGCCAGCGTAGAATCTCAGGGGTTGGGCTACACCTTC. Amino acid sequence: CASVESQGLGYTF. The chain has TRBV7-2 and TRBJ1-2; D perhaps matches TRBD1 (6 bases). In germline, CDR1 is SGHTA, CDR2 FQGNSA. This CDR3 contains 13 residues. V shed 8 bases and J shed 8 bases, with 18 bases lying between them. Full variable domain (outside the CDR3, taken from reference TRBV7-2 and TRBJ1-2): GAGVSQSPSNKVTEKGKDVELRCDPISGHTALYWYRQSLGQGLEFLIYFQGNSAPDKSGLPSDRFSAERTGGSVSTLTIQRTQQEDSAVYLCASVESQGLGYTFGSGTRLTVV.

This clonotype has just a few counts. This chain connects TRBV6-1 to TRBJ2-2, with TRBD1 as a possible D gene (6 bases). This CDR3 has 15 amino acids. CDR1 and CDR2 (germline): MNHNS, SASEGT. The ends were cut back, 6 bases at V and 2 bases at J, with 13 bases in the middle. The CDR3, as DNA: TGTGCCAGCAGATTTGGCAGGGGAAACACCGGGGAGCTGTTTTTT. It yields the protein CASRFGRGNTGELFF.

This clonotype was counted only a few times. This chain joins TRBV7-9 and TRBJ1-2; D perhaps matches TRBD1 (6 bases). Germline values: CDR1 SEHNR, CDR2 FQNEAQ (reference sequence). CDR3 length: 15 amino acids. V was pared by 11 bases and J by 10 bases, with 29 bases between. Here the CDR3 reads CAGDPLGPGTNFYTF. The CDR3 region has the DNA TGTGCCGGCGATCCCTTGGGGCCCGGGACAAATTTCTACACCTTC.

This clonotype was recorded only once. V is TRBV19 and J is TRBJ1-2, with D possibly matching TRBD1 (5 bases). The V end was cut by 10 bases, the J end by 4 bases, with 13 bases between. The CDR3 runs to 12 residues. Germline V gives CDR1 LNHDA, CDR2 SQIVND (reference sequence). In nucleotides, the CDR3 is TGTGCCACCAAGGGACGGTTCTATGGCTACACCTTC. This sequence encodes CATKGRFYGYTF.